This T cell receptor (beta chain) is from a study of low-dose radiotherapy and immunotherapy resistance in tumors. The time point: after trial treatment. Treatment here: LDRT plus nivolumab, ipilimumab, low-dose cyclophosphamide and aspirin (RACIN trial). This clonotype was found many times. Priming of first-strand cDNA relied on TRAV- and TRBV-specific primers (covering alpha and beta chains). The PCR that amplified TCRs ran for approximately 20 cycles, relying on a constant-region primer and a V-primer adapter. TCRdb fed the reads into MiXCR, producing one record per CDR3 protein. This sample has just over 90,000 distinct CDR3 sequences; 20% to 25% occur once, and the top ten carry around 13%. The source is a female donor with ovarian cancer. The sequences come from PBMCs, collected after low-dose radiotherapy plus immunotherapy.

The CDR3 loop is CSVVIDHEQYF. The CDR3 DNA sequence: TGCAGCGTTGTGATTGATCACGAGCAGTACTTC. The J gene is TRBJ2-7, the V gene TRBV29-1; D is unresolved. The V gene's germline CDR1 is SQVTM and CDR2 ANQGSEA. The V end was cut by 4 bases, the J end by 5 bases, with 9 bases between. The CDR3 is made up of 11 amino acids.